Following are 22 T cell receptor beta chains from one sample sequenced in a study of cytomegalovirus exposure and HLA in healthy donors. The study ran its PCR with 60 Vbeta and 13 Jbeta primers. Profiling relied on immunoSEQ multiplex PCR, and the TCRdb table lists in-frame clones only, not all of them. Of 98,000 or so clones listed, 75% to 80% are singletons. Material: PBMCs. These receptor sequences come from a man aged 60 to 69 in good health and CMV-seropositive.

This clone has a single count. The chain is built from TRBV30 and TRBJ1-1; weak D call: TRBD1 (6 bases). The CDR3 consists of 16 residues. With 2 bases removed from V and 1 base from J, the gap between germline ends came to 17 bases. CDR1 is GTSNPN, CDR2 SVGIG, per germline (reference sequence). This chain's CDR3 is CAWSTLVGRGNTEAFF. In DNA, the CDR3 is TGTGCCTGGAGTACCCTGGTGGGCAGGGGGAACACTGAAGCTTTCTTT. Full variable domain (remainder filled in from reference TRBV30 and TRBJ1-1): SQTIHQWPATLVQPVGSPLSLECTVEGTSNPNLYWYRQAAGRGLQLLFYSVGIGQISSEVPQNLSASRPQDRQFILSSKKLLLSDSGFYLCAWSTLVGRGNTEAFFGQGTRLTVV.

The chain combines TRBV27 with TRBJ2-2; TRBD2 might be the D (6 bases). V was trimmed by 5 bases and J by 6 bases, leaving 13 bases between them. CDR1 is MNHEY, CDR2 SMNVEV, per germline (reference sequence). The CDR3 consists of 14 residues. This CDR3 reads CASSRGWDSGELFF. The DNA of the CDR3 is TGTGCCAGCAGTCGGGGATGGGACTCCGGGGAGCTGTTTTTT.

The gene calls are TRBV10-1 and TRBJ2-2; 7 bases agree with TRBD1. The CDR3 loop spans 14 amino acids. With 6 bases clipped from V and 6 bases from J, the junction kept 7 bases outside the gene matches. From germline, CDR1 is WNHNN and CDR2 SYGVQD (reference sequence). The CDR3, as DNA: TGCGCCAGCAGCGATAGACAGGGACCCGGGGAGCTGTTTTTT. Protein sequence: CASSDRQGPGELFF.

The V and J genes are TRBV6-1 and TRBJ1-5, with TRBD1 matching over 8 bases. Germline V gene lookup returns CDR1 MNHNS and CDR2 SASEGT. The CDR3 has 13 residues. With 5 bases clipped from V and 6 bases from J, the junction kept 3 bases outside the gene matches. Here the CDR3 reads CASSNQGAQPQHF. Here the CDR3 DNA reads TGTGCCAGCAGTAACCAGGGGGCTCAGCCCCAGCATTTT.

The chain combines TRBV7-3 with TRBJ2-1, with 7 bases fitting TRBD1. The CDR3 has 13 amino acids. Trimming cost V 3 bases and J 12 bases; bases outside gene matches: 8. Germline values: CDR1 SGHTA, CDR2 FQGTGA. The CDR3 loop reads CASSFIDREGQFF. CDR3 sequence (DNA): TGTGCCAGCAGCTTCATCGACAGGGAAGGGCAGTTCTTC. The full variable domain, with the rest looked up from reference TRBV7-3 and TRBJ2-1, is GAGVSQTPSNKVTEKGKYVELRCDPISGHTALYWYRQSLGQGPEFLIYFQGTGAADDSGLPNDRFFAVRPEGSVSTLKIQRTERGDSAVYLCASSFIDREGQFFGPGTRLTVL.

V is TRBV6-1 and J is TRBJ2-5, with a weak D call TRBD1 (6 bases). CDR3 size: 13 residues. The germline CDR1 and CDR2 sequences are MNHNS and SASEGT. Trimming took 3 bases from V and 4 from J, leaving 9 bases between them. The CDR3 DNA follows: TGTGCCAGCAGTGATTGGGACACAGAGACCCAGTACTTC. Its protein is CASSDWDTETQYF.

The J gene is TRBJ1-3, the V gene TRBV6-5, with D uncertain. The germline V gene encodes CDR1 MNHEY and CDR2 SVGAGI. CDR3 length: 11 residues. Here the CDR3 reads CGSSSGNTIYF. The CDR3 DNA reads TGTGGATCTAGCTCTGGAAACACCATATATTTT.

The V gene is TRBV9, the J gene TRBJ1-1; TRBD1 aligns across 7 bases. Germline V lookup: CDR1 SGDLS, CDR2 YYNGEE. V was clipped by 0 bases and J by 1 base; unmatched bases: 9. The CDR3 length is 17 residues. Here the CDR3 DNA reads TGTGCCAGCAGCGTAGATTGGAGGCGACAGGGGAACACTGAAGCTTTCTTT. Amino acids: CASSVDWRRQGNTEAFF.

This clone has more than one count but fewer than ten. The rearrangement links TRBV7-2 to TRBJ1-1; 9 bases are a match to TRBD1. V was pared by 5 bases and J by 8 bases, with 6 bases of the junction left unmatched. The germline gives CDR1 SGHTA, CDR2 FQGNSA. The CDR3 has 13 amino acids. The CDR3: CASSKRDREEAFF. CDR3 DNA: TGTGCCAGCAGCAAGAGGGACAGGGAAGAAGCTTTCTTT.

The rearrangement uses TRBV9 and TRBJ1-1; no clear D gene. The germline V gene has CDR1 SGDLS and CDR2 YYNGEE. Trimming removed 6 bases at V and 0 bases at J, with 12 bases between. The CDR3 runs to 14 residues. This CDR3 is CASTRPPMNTEAFF. DNA for the CDR3: TGTGCCAGCACGAGGCCCCCGATGAACACTGAAGCTTTCTTT.

The chain carries TRBV19 and TRBJ2-2; 10 bases are shared with TRBD1. This CDR3 comprises 16 residues. V was pared by 3 bases and J by 16 bases, with 17 bases of the junction left unmatched. Per germline, CDR1 LNHDA and CDR2 SQIVND (reference sequence). CDR3 nucleotide sequence: TGTGCCAGTAGTATGAGAGAGGGACAGGGGCGGCAAGGCAGGTTTTTT. Residues: CASSMREGQGRQGRFF. The whole variable domain, remainder taken from reference TRBV19 and TRBJ2-2, is DGGITQSPKYLFRKEGQNVTLSCEQNLNHDAMYWYRQDPGQGLRLIYYSQIVNDFQKGDIAEGYSVSREKKESFPLTVTSAQKNPTAFYLCASSMREGQGRQGRFFGEGSRLTVL.

V and J are TRBV7-8 and TRBJ1-3; D possibly corresponds to TRBD1 (6 bases). V was clipped by 5 bases and J by 7 bases, with 24 bases between them. Germline assignment: CDR1 SGHVS and CDR2 FQNEAQ. The CDR3 is 17 residues long. The CDR3 DNA follows: TGTGCCAGCAGCCCGGACAGTGAGTCATACCTTGGGAACACCATATATTTT. As protein: CASSPDSESYLGNTIYF.

The CDR3 nucleotides are TGTGCTAGTGGTCTGACAGGGGCAATCGAGACCCAGTACTTC. Translation: CASGLTGAIETQYF. The chain employs TRBV12-5 and TRBJ2-5; TRBD1 aligns across 8 bases. This CDR3 is built from 14 residues. After removal of 5 bases from V and 5 bases from J, the junction contained 7 bases not matched to a gene. Germline CDR1 LGHNT, CDR2 FRNRAP. The full variable domain, in which reference TRBV12-5 and TRBJ2-5 provide the parts outside the CDR3, is DARVTQTPRHKVTEMGQEVTMRCQPILGHNTVFWYRQTMMQGLELLAYFRNRAPLDDSGMPKDRFSAEMPDATLATLKIQPSEPRDSAVYFCASGLTGAIETQYFGPGTRLLVL.

The rearrangement uses TRBV7-2 and TRBJ1-5, with no clear D. CDR3 size: 12 residues. V lost 6 bases, J lost 9 bases, and 12 bases lay in between. From germline, CDR1 is SGHTA and CDR2 FQGNSA. Here the CDR3 DNA reads TGTGCCAGCAGTTCTCTTTCCAGGCCCCAGCATTTT. Translating gives CASSSLSRPQHF.

The chain couples TRBV2 to TRBJ2-7, with a weak D call TRBD1 (5 bases). V was clipped by 8 bases and J by 0 bases, with 11 bases between them. This CDR3 spans 13 amino acids. The V gene's germline CDR1 is SNHLY and CDR2 FYNNEI. CDR3 residues: CASQQDGSYEQYF. The CDR3 DNA is TGTGCCAGCCAACAGGACGGCTCCTACGAGCAGTACTTC.

This clone has just one count. The rearrangement joins TRBV4-1 to TRBJ2-7; a weak D match, TRBD1 (6 bases). Germline CDR1 reads MGHRA; CDR2 reads YSYEKL. This CDR3 comprises 13 residues. Trimming stripped 0 bases from V and 5 bases from J, with 8 bases between. This CDR3 is CASSQDNRDEQYF. In nucleotides, the CDR3 is TGCGCCAGCAGCCAAGATAACAGGGACGAGCAGTACTTC.

The genes are TRBV5-1 and TRBJ2-7; TRBD1 matches 12 bases. The CDR3 is 15 amino acids. The V gene end was trimmed by 4 bases and the J gene end by 5 bases; junction bases not matched to a gene: 7. Germline values: CDR1 SGHRS, CDR2 YFSETQ. CDR3 sequence reads: CASSLAGTGGHEQYF. CDR3 in DNA: TGCGCCAGCAGCCTAGCCGGGACAGGGGGCCACGAGCAGTACTTC.

The J gene is TRBJ1-2, the V gene TRBV5-1; TRBD1 matches at 9 bases. The CDR3 has 15 residues. J was trimmed by 4 bases and V by 0 bases; bases with no gene match: 4. Per the germline V gene, CDR1 is SGHRS and CDR2 is YFSETQ. The CDR3 sequence is CASSLGIQGAYGYTF. The CDR3 DNA reads TGCGCCAGCAGCTTGGGAATACAGGGGGCCTATGGCTACACCTTC.

V usage is TRBV5-4 and J usage is TRBJ2-3, with TRBD2 matching over 7 bases. The CDR3 sequence is 15 residues long. CDR1 SGHNT and CDR2 YYREEE come from the germline V gene (reference sequence). J lost 5 bases, V lost 4 bases, and 10 bases had no gene match. CDR3: CASSTMGRGLDTQYF. In DNA form, the CDR3 reads TGTGCCAGCAGCACCATGGGGAGGGGCCTAGATACGCAGTATTTT.

This clone was counted a few times. The chain recombines TRBV9 with TRBJ1-6; no clear D gene. Germline loops: CDR1 SGDLS, CDR2 YYNGEE. Between the trimmed V and J ends, which lost 0 bases and 8 bases, there was a span of 6 bases. This CDR3 is built from 13 residues. The CDR3: CASSVARDSPLHF. For the CDR3, the DNA is TGTGCCAGCAGCGTAGCGCGGGATTCACCCCTCCACTTT. Filled out from reference TRBV9 and TRBJ1-6, the complete variable domain reads DSGVTQTPKHLITATGQRVTLRCSPRSGDLSVYWYQQSLDQGLQFLIQYYNGEERAKGNILERFSAQQFPDLHSELNLSSLELGDSALYFCASSVARDSPLHFGNGTRLTVT.

V is TRBV7-9 and J is TRBJ2-3; D not certain. The CDR3 totals 13 residues. Trimming shortened V by 3 bases and J by 5 bases, and 9 bases separated the two germline ends. In germline, CDR1 is SEHNR, CDR2 FQNEAQ (reference sequence). This CDR3 reads CASSFLTGDTQYF. The DNA for the CDR3 is TGTGCCAGCAGCTTTCTGACGGGAGATACGCAGTATTTT.

J is TRBJ1-2 and V is TRBV19; a weak D match, TRBD1 (5 bases). This CDR3 is built from 16 residues. V was trimmed by 7 bases and J by 3 bases, leaving 21 bases between them. Germline values: CDR1 LNHDA, CDR2 SQIVND (reference sequence). CDR3 residues: CASNPGDFAGDYGYTF. The DNA of the CDR3 is TGTGCCAGTAACCCGGGGGATTTCGCCGGGGACTATGGCTACACCTTC. Using reference TRBV19 and TRBJ1-2 for the parts outside the CDR3, the full variable domain is DGGITQSPKYLFRKEGQNVTLSCEQNLNHDAMYWYRQDPGQGLRLIYYSQIVNDFQKGDIAEGYSVSREKKESFPLTVTSAQKNPTAFYLCASNPGDFAGDYGYTFGSGTRLTVV.